The 14 T cell receptor beta chains below were found in one sample sequenced in a study of cytomegalovirus exposure and HLA in healthy donors. TCRdb keeps only in-frame clones here, not all; method: immunoSEQ multiplex PCR. The sample gives around 150,000 clones, roughly 79% of which show up once; roughly 27% is in the top ten. What was sequenced was PBMCs. The source is a man aged 25 to 40 in good health and CMV-seropositive.

This clone was recorded a few times. J is TRBJ1-2 and V is TRBV30; D not certain. CDR1 GTSNPN and CDR2 SVGIG come from the germline V gene (reference sequence). Between the trimmed V and J ends, which lost 0 bases and 2 bases, there was a span of 10 bases. This CDR3 is 14 amino acids long. The CDR3: CAWSVSAGNYGYTF. The CDR3 DNA follows: TGTGCCTGGAGTGTATCAGCGGGGAACTATGGCTACACCTTC.

The chain employs TRBV25-1 and TRBJ1-1; TRBD1 might be the D (6 bases). Trimming pared 7 bases from V and 10 bases from J, leaving 22 bases between. Germline assignment: CDR1 MGHDK and CDR2 SYGVNS. The CDR3 extends over 14 amino acids. As DNA, the CDR3 is TGTGCCAGCACGGGGCAGGGGCATCCTAAGGGAGCTTTCTTT. Translated: CASTGQGHPKGAFF.

This rearrangement joins TRBV19 to TRBJ1-1; possible D gene TRBD1, 5 bases. Trimming removed 0 bases at V and 2 bases at J, with 13 bases between. The CDR3 spans 16 residues. Germline CDR1 is LNHDA and CDR2 is SQIVND (reference sequence). The CDR3 DNA follows: TGTGCCAGTAGTATAGACGGGGACTCCGCCAACACTGAAGCTTTCTTT. Translation gives CASSIDGDSANTEAFF.

The chain employs TRBV5-1 and TRBJ1-3; 9 bases map to TRBD1. Trimming cost V 0 bases and J 3 bases; bases outside gene matches: 4. CDR3 length equals 16 residues. The germline CDR1 and CDR2 sequences are SGHRS and YFSETQ. The CDR3 DNA follows: TGCGCCAGCAGCTTGGCGGGGGACAGGGATGGAAACACCATATATTTT. Protein sequence: CASSLAGDRDGNTIYF.

The sample holds a few counts of this clone. This chain uses TRBV5-1 with TRBJ1-5; perhaps TRBD1 as D (5 bases). The germline V gene has CDR1 SGHRS and CDR2 YFSETQ. The CDR3 has 15 amino acids. Trimming shortened V by 0 bases and J by 7 bases, and 14 bases separated the two germline ends. CDR3 loop: CASSLDAGQGQPQHF. CDR3 nucleotide sequence: TGCGCCAGCAGCTTGGATGCCGGTCAGGGACAGCCCCAGCATTTT.

This clone was detected ten times or more. This sequence joins TRBV10-1 and TRBJ2-4; D uncertain. The CDR3 is 13 residues long. Between the trimmed V and J ends, which lost 2 bases and 6 bases, there was a span of 8 bases. Germline values: CDR1 WNHNN, CDR2 SYGVQD (reference sequence). In DNA form, the CDR3 reads TGCGCCAGCAGTGAGACTCGCGGAAACATTCAGTACTTC. Translating it yields CASSETRGNIQYF.

This clone is a singleton in its sample. This chain connects TRBV10-3 to TRBJ2-3, with 7 bases fitting TRBD2. Trimming at V came to 3 bases and at J to 0 bases, leaving 12 bases not matched to a gene. The germline CDR1 and CDR2 sequences are ENHRY and SYGVKD. CDR3 length equals 18 residues. CDR3 in amino acids: CAISEGAGVTSSTDTQYF. CDR3 coding DNA: TGTGCCATCAGTGAAGGGGCGGGAGTAACGTCTAGCACAGATACGCAGTATTTT.

This clone was counted ten times or more. The same CDR3 can be traced to other DNA sequences in this sample. The chain employs TRBV9 and TRBJ2-3; D ambiguous. The V and J ends lost 3 bases and 3 bases respectively, with 5 bases between them. This CDR3 contains 12 residues. Germline lookup yields CDR1 SGDLS and CDR2 YYNGEE. CDR3 protein: CASSGDTDTQYF. The CDR3, as DNA: TGTGCCAGCAGCGGCGATACAGATACGCAGTATTTT.

The J gene is TRBJ2-1, the V gene TRBV4-1; 7 nucleotides align to TRBD2. CDR1 and CDR2 (germline): MGHRA, YSYEKL. The CDR3 runs to 18 residues. V dropped 3 bases and J dropped 4; count of bases not matched to a gene: 15. Here the CDR3 reads CASSQGLGTNPIYNEQFF. The CDR3, as DNA: TGCGCCAGCAGCCAGGGACTCGGGACTAACCCCATATACAATGAGCAGTTCTTC.

CDR3 nucleotides: TGTGCCAGCACCCGGGACTACCCCTACGAGCAGTACTTC. Amino acid sequence: CASTRDYPYEQYF. The V and J genes are TRBV2 and TRBJ2-7, with 7 bases matching TRBD2. Per the germline V gene, CDR1 is SNHLY and CDR2 is FYNNEI. The CDR3 totals 13 residues. The J segment lost 2 bases and the V segment lost 7 bases, leaving 5 bases of the junction unmatched.

This chain links TRBV7-2 with TRBJ2-7; D gene ambiguous. This CDR3 region has 15 residues. Germline V CDR1 and CDR2: SGHTA, FQGNSA. Trimming took off 7 bases at V and 0 bases at J, with 16 bases between the two ends. The CDR3 nucleotides are TGTGCCAGCACCCATAACCCCCTTAGCTCCTACGAGCAGTACTTC. This translates into CASTHNPLSSYEQYF.

This chain links TRBV6-6 with TRBJ2-7, with 7 positions matching TRBD1. Trimming removed 8 bases from V and 0 bases from J; junction bases left unmatched: 10. The CDR3 sequence is 15 residues long. Germline V gene lookup returns CDR1 MNHNY and CDR2 SVGAGI (reference sequence). CDR3 nucleotides: TGTGCCAGCCTTGGGGACAGCTCGGGCTCCTACGAGCAGTACTTC. Translating it yields CASLGDSSGSYEQYF.

The genes are TRBV5-1 and TRBJ1-1, with D unresolved. The CDR3 spans 13 residues. Germline V lookup: CDR1 SGHRS, CDR2 YFSETQ. V was shortened by 5 bases and J by 0 bases, with 8 bases between the two germline ends. CDR3 DNA: TGCGCCAGCAGGCAGGATATGAACACTGAAGCTTTCTTT. Protein: CASRQDMNTEAFF.

The rearrangement joins TRBV2 to TRBJ1-1; no clear D. CDR1 and CDR2 from the germline V gene are SNHLY and FYNNEI. The CDR3 loop spans 14 amino acids. V was trimmed by 6 bases and J by 0 bases, leaving 11 bases between them. The CDR3 bases are TGTGCCAGCAGGGCATACGCACTGAACACTGAAGCTTTCTTT. Translated: CASRAYALNTEAFF.